This T cell receptor beta chain was sequenced for a study of vaccination effects on CD4 cells after COVID-19. General study results and limits: Marked clonal contraction of both clone types appeared late after vaccination.

The CDR3 runs 13 residues. V shed 7 bases and J shed 5 bases, with 11 bases lying between them. Germline assignment: CDR1 LNHDA and CDR2 SQIVND (reference sequence). Using immunoSEQ multiplex PCR, the repertoire was profiled, and TCRdb retains in-frame clones only, with some absent. The sample holds approximately 78,000 clones, 81% seen once. Comment on this clone: Its specificity is unknown.

The ViraFEST assay expanded antigen-specific CD4+ T cells with viral peptide pools before sequencing. Scientists isolated CD4+ T cells after a roughly 10-day culture period ended. The participants, recipients of two vaccine doses, got either BNT162b2 or mRNA-1273. At days 3 and 7, half of the medium was exchanged for IL-2 medium. This receptor was obtained from a human donor who received a COVID-19 vaccine. V and J are TRBV19 and TRBJ1-4; D is unresolved. Specimen: CD4+ T cells from PBMCs cultured with HCoV-229E spike peptides, collected after COVID-19 vaccination. CDR3: CASTRDWNEKLFF. Here the CDR3 DNA reads TGTGCCAGTACCCGGGATTGGAATGAAAAACTGTTTTTT.